Shown below are 20 T cell receptor beta chains from a single sample sequenced in a study of T cell responses to AZD1222 COVID-19 vaccine. Profiling relied on immunoSEQ multiplex PCR, and the TCRdb table lists in-frame clones only, not all of them. The table includes 65,000 to 70,000 clones, about 80% detected once. The material was peripheral blood, obtained 28 days after the second AZD1222 dose. The receptors originated from an adult who received the AZD1222 COVID-19 vaccine.

The CDR3 bases are TGTGCCAGCAGCTTGGTGGGGTCGGGCACTGAAGCTTTCTTT. This encodes CASSLVGSGTEAFF. This chain uses TRBV5-6 with TRBJ1-1; no definite D call. Germline CDR1 SGHDT, CDR2 YYEEEE. The length of the CDR3 is 14 residues. V gave up 0 bases and J gave up 4 bases, with 10 bases separating them.

This chain connects TRBV5-6 to TRBJ2-2, with D unresolved. The CDR3 loop spans 16 amino acids. CDR1 and CDR2 from the germline V gene are SGHDT and YYEEEE. The V end was cut by 0 bases, the J end by 8 bases, with 17 bases between. The CDR3 coding sequence is TGTGCCAGCAGCTTGGCTGTGGGGTGGGCCGAGGGGGAGCTGTTTTTT. It yields the protein CASSLAVGWAEGELFF.

The chain joins TRBV5-5 to TRBJ2-5; D gene uncertain. The CDR3 is 13 residues long. CDR1 and CDR2 (germline): SGHKS, YYEKEE (reference sequence). V was clipped by 3 bases and J by 3 bases, with 9 bases between them. CDR3: CASSWGTEETQYF. The DNA for the CDR3 is TGTGCCAGCAGCTGGGGAACCGAAGAGACCCAGTACTTC.

The chain combines TRBV12-3 or TRBV12-4 with TRBJ1-5; the D gene is possibly TRBD1 (5 bases). CDR3 size: 13 residues. V lost 4 bases, J lost 10 bases, and 14 bases lay in between. The CDR3 DNA reads TGTGCCAGCAGTTCCCTATTGACAGACCCCCAGCATTTT. Amino acid sequence: CASSSLLTDPQHF.

The gene calls are TRBV5-1 and TRBJ1-6; 9 bases agree with TRBD1. J gave up 7 bases and V 3 bases, and 2 bases lay outside the gene matches. This CDR3 contains 14 residues. CDR1 is SGHRS, CDR2 YFSETQ, per germline. CDR3 coding DNA: TGCGCCAGCAGCTGGGACAGGGTGAATTCACCCCTCCACTTT. Translation: CASSWDRVNSPLHF.

The J gene is TRBJ2-2, the V gene TRBV5-6, with 10 nucleotides matching TRBD2. CDR1 SGHDT and CDR2 YYEEEE come from the germline V gene. Losses at the gene ends were 4 bases for V and 1 base for J; bases not matched to a gene: 10. This CDR3 comprises 18 residues. The CDR3: CASSPQGLAGENTGELFF. The CDR3 DNA reads as TGTGCCAGCAGCCCTCAAGGGCTAGCGGGGGAGAACACCGGGGAGCTGTTTTTT.

The CDR3 loop reads CASSKIAPNLDTQYF. The CDR3 nucleotides read TGCGCCAGCAGCAAAATAGCACCCAATCTCGATACGCAGTATTTT. The chain joins TRBV4-1 to TRBJ2-3; D is unresolved. Germline V gene lookup returns CDR1 MGHRA and CDR2 YSYEKL. The V and J ends lost 5 bases and 6 bases respectively, with 18 bases between them. CDR3 size: 15 residues.

The chain combines TRBV11-2 with TRBJ2-3; D gene unclear. The CDR3 covers 14 residues. Trimming pared 5 bases from V and 1 base from J, leaving 10 bases between. Germline V gives CDR1 SGHAT, CDR2 FQNNGV. In nucleotides, the CDR3 is TGTGCCAGCAGCCTTCTTACGGGCACAGATACGCAGTATTTT. Its protein product is CASSLLTGTDTQYF. Based on the CDR3 plus reference TRBV11-2 and TRBJ2-3, the full variable domain is EAGVAQSPRYKIIEKRQSVAFWCNPISGHATLYWYQQILGQGPKLLIQFQNNGVVDDSQLPKDRFSAERLKGVDSTLKIQPAKLEDSAVYLCASSLLTGTDTQYFGPGTRLTVL.

The chain is built from TRBV21-1 and TRBJ1-6; the DNA was not used to check the table's D call, TRBD1. TRBV21-1 is described as a pseudogene. CDR3 length equals 21 residues. This CDR3 is CASSKRGTGDKPNTYNSPLHF. The CDR3, as DNA: TGTGCCAGCAGCAAAAGGGGTACAGGGGACAAGCCCAATACCTATAATTCACCCCTCCACTTT.

This clone has only a few counts. This chain connects TRBV6-4 to TRBJ1-2; 9 bases fit TRBD1. V dropped 5 bases and J dropped 8; count of bases not matched to a gene: 15. Per germline, CDR1 MRHNA and CDR2 SNTAGT. The CDR3 is 16 amino acids. CDR3 sequence: CASSLEADRGYSGYTF. CDR3 nucleotides: TGTGCCAGCAGTCTCGAGGCGGACAGGGGTTATTCGGGCTACACCTTC.

The rearrangement joins TRBV11-2 to TRBJ2-7; TRBD1 is a possible D gene (5 bases). CDR1 and CDR2 from the germline V gene are SGHAT and FQNNGV. Between the trimmed V and J ends, which lost 1 base and 6 bases, there was a span of 13 bases. The CDR3 has 14 amino acids. This chain's CDR3 is CASSLVVGLSEQYF. DNA of the CDR3: TGTGCCAGCAGCTTAGTAGTGGGGCTTAGCGAGCAGTACTTC.

The J gene is TRBJ1-1, the V gene TRBV5-5; TRBD1 might be the D (6 bases). CDR1 is SGHKS, CDR2 YYEKEE, per germline (reference sequence). Trimming pared 1 base from V and 1 base from J, leaving 8 bases between. CDR3 length: 14 residues. CDR3 DNA sequence: TGTGCCAGCAGCTTGCAACAGGGGAACACTGAAGCTTTCTTT. Translated, it gives CASSLQQGNTEAFF.

The CDR3 DNA reads TGTGCCAGCAGTTCCCGTGGAGCGGGCTCTGGGGCCAACGTCCTGACTTTC. Its protein product is CASSSRGAGSGANVLTF. V gene TRBV28 combines with J gene TRBJ2-6; perhaps TRBD2 as D (6 bases). Germline V gene data show CDR1 as MDHEN and CDR2 as SYDVKM. The CDR3 is made up of 17 amino acids. V lost 4 bases to trimming and J lost 0 bases, with 13 bases between them.

V is TRBV13 and J is TRBJ1-6; D possibly corresponds to TRBD1 (6 bases). Germline CDR1 is PRHDT and CDR2 is FYEKMQ (reference sequence). The V end lost 2 bases, the J end lost 8 bases, and 10 bases lay between the germline ends. There are 14 residues in the CDR3. The CDR3 DNA reads as TGTGCCAGCAGCTTACGGGGGCCCGATTCACCCCTCCACTTT. Protein: CASSLRGPDSPLHF.

The chain joins TRBV6-5 to TRBJ1-5, with D unresolved. Trimming took 7 bases from V and 1 from J, leaving 11 bases between them. Germline-derived CDR1 and CDR2 are MNHEY and SVGAGI. This CDR3 region has 14 residues. CDR3 sequence (DNA): TGTGCCAGCAACAGAGATTTAAGCAATCAGCCCCAGCATTTT. Its protein product is CASNRDLSNQPQHF.

The CDR3 loop reads CAIPVGPANTGELFF. As DNA, the CDR3 is TGTGCCATCCCGGTGGGACCAGCGAACACCGGGGAGCTGTTTTTT. This chain uses TRBV7-7 with TRBJ2-2; either TRBD1 or TRBD2 may supply D (5 bases each). In germline, CDR1 is SSHAT, CDR2 FNYEAQ (reference sequence). Trimming pared 10 bases from V and 0 bases from J, leaving 15 bases between. The CDR3 runs 15 residues.

The chain joins TRBV6-5 to TRBJ2-5; no clear D. The CDR3 contains 14 residues. Germline CDR1 and CDR2: MNHEY and SVGAGI. Trimming stripped 2 bases from V and 1 base from J, with 8 bases between. The CDR3 DNA reads as TGTGCCAGCAGTTACGGGGTCCTCCAAGAGACCCAGTACTTC. It specifies CASSYGVLQETQYF.

This clone was detected only once. The chain employs TRBV12-3 or TRBV12-4 and TRBJ2-7; D uncertain. Trimming stripped 5 bases from V and 6 bases from J, with 11 bases between. There are 12 residues in the CDR3. The CDR3 loop reads CASSEPGLEQYF. For the CDR3, the DNA is TGTGCCAGCAGTGAACCGGGCCTCGAGCAGTACTTC.

The chain has TRBV7-8 and TRBJ1-1; no definite D call. CDR1 is SGHVS, CDR2 FQNEAQ, per germline. CDR3 size: 17 residues. V dropped 1 base and J dropped 0 bases, with 15 bases sitting between them. The chain's CDR3 is CASSLDLGRDLNTEAFF. DNA of the CDR3: TGTGCCAGCAGCTTAGATCTAGGGCGAGATCTGAACACTGAAGCTTTCTTT.

This clone was picked up a small number of times. Other DNA sequences in the same sample also yield this CDR3. This chain uses TRBV28 with TRBJ2-7; possibly TRBD2 for D (5 bases). Deletions cut 5 bases from V and 1 base from J, with 9 bases between. CDR3 size: 13 residues. Germline assignment: CDR1 MDHEN and CDR2 SYDVKM. Written as DNA, the CDR3 is TGTGCCAGCAGTCCGGGGAGTTCCTACGAGCAGTACTTC. As protein: CASSPGSSYEQYF. Full variable domain (rest looked up from reference TRBV28 and TRBJ2-7): DVKVTQSSRYLVKRTGEKVFLECVQDMDHENMFWYRQDPGLGLRLIYFSYDVKMKEKGDIPEGYSVSREKKERFSLILESASTNQTSMYLCASSPGSSYEQYFGPGTRLTVT.